Described below is a single T cell receptor (beta chain) sequence and its context. The antigen is undetermined. Both intraepithelial and lamina propria lymphocytes were released by processing graft tissue. Produced via immunoSEQ multiplex PCR; TCRdb's table is partial and in-frame only. The sample includes about 30,000 clones, around 83% seen only once; the top ten take approximately 3%. These data belong to a study of graft-versus-host responses after intestinal transplantation. Study details: Anti-thymocyte globulin served as induction for all recipients, who then took tacrolimus and steroids for three to four years. Findings and limits, study-wide: Investigators detected GvH clones in recipient marrow, with some emerging earlier in ileum or blood.

The germline CDR1 and CDR2 sequences are MNHEY and SMNVEV (reference sequence). V was shortened by 4 bases and J by 10 bases, with 17 bases between the two germline ends. CDR3 length: 15 residues. The rearrangement joins TRBV27 to TRBJ1-6; maybe TRBD1 (6 bases). The sample in question was ileum tissue, obtained 98 days after intestinal transplantation. This TCR was recovered from a human patient who received an intestinal transplant, so some T cells may come from the graft donor. The DNA of the CDR3 is TGTGCCAGCAGTTATGGTGGGGACAAAGGCTCACCCCTCCACTTT. Protein: CASSYGGDKGSPLHF.